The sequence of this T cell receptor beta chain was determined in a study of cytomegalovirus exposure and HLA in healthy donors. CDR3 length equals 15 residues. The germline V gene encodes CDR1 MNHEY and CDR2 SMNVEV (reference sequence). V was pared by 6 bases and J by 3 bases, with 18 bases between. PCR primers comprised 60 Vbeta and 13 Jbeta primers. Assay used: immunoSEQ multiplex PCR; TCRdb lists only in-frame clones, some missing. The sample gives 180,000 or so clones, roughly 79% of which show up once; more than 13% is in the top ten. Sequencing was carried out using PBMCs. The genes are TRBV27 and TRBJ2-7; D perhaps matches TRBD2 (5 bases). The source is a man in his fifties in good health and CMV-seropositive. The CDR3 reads CASRRDELGIYEQYV. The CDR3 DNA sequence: TGTGCCAGCAGGAGGGATGAACTAGGGATCTACGAGCAGTACGTC.